Reported below is one T cell receptor (beta chain). Its antigen has not been determined. No qualities accompany the bases; no much larger clone lies one base away. This entry comes from a study of blood T cell repertoires in COVID-19 (dated by TCRdb to about 2020). Describing the broader study: Collaborator samples came from the United States, Italy and Spain and covered acute and convalescent phases of COVID-19. A freely available public database, intended as a resource for researchers studying the immune response to SARS-CoV-2, is where the repertoires were released. Deeply sampled blood TCRbeta repertoires from subjects exposed to, actively infected with, or recovered from COVID-19 were included in the dataset. The material from the prospective study consisted of cDNA or gDNA derived from T cells, B-cell-depleted T cells, or PBMCs. Where available, HLA class I and class II types were obtained from metadata supplied by the sample provider rather than from assay-based typing. Nearly every sample came with metadata listing a de-identified subject ID, COVID-19 status, age in years and sex. The samples were drawn from two sources: the first 160 participants of the ongoing ImmuneRACE study, and 1,000 to 1,500 subjects contributed by 6 global collaborators.

What the study reported, not specific to this receptor: The amount of clinical and demographic metadata varied by source and participant and was provided uncurated.

TCRbeta CDR3 regions were amplified from genomic DNA using the immunoSEQ Assay, a bias-controlled multiplex PCR. Under the source paper's analysis protocol: The number of nucleated cells in each sample was estimated by amplification of reference gene primers within the assay. To quantify the absolute abundance of each unique TCRbeta CDR3 rearrangement, sequence reads were collapsed and filtered. For each sample, productive Simpson clonality was calculated as the square root of Simpson's diversity index over productive rearrangements. In its TCRdb copy, this immuneACCESS table keeps in-frame sequences only and misses some clones. Where compared with another copy, unresolved V genes explain less than half of these, and the others have no known cause. That table is the source of V, J and clone size, and D and trimming were worked out from the DNA. Present in this sample are roughly 50,000 clones, over 75% of which were seen just once. Approximately 14% of the sample lies in the top ten.

Whole blood was collected in K2EDTA tubes by collaborating institutions according to the institutions' own protocols. Collaborator samples were shipped for TCRbeta analysis as frozen whole blood, isolated PBMCs, or DNA extracted from either sample type. The sequencing input was peripheral blood. The sequence was obtained from a man in his 70s with acute or convalescent COVID-19.

The nucleotide sequence reads as follows: TGTGCCAGCAGTGTAGACCCAGGGGGATGGGAAAAACTGTTTTTT. It specifies CASSVDPGGWEKLFF. The chain couples TRBV3-1 (or the pseudogene TRBV3-2) to TRBJ1-4; TRBD1 fits 7 bases in the junction. V is trimmed back by 6 bases and J by 8 bases, and the junction contains 12 bases that no gene match accounts for. Reading the germline V gene (reference sequence) gives CDR1 LGHDT and CDR2 YNNKEL. The CDR3, cysteine through phenylalanine, is 15 amino acids long. Just CDR3 DNA is preserved here, 45 bases in frame from base 1.